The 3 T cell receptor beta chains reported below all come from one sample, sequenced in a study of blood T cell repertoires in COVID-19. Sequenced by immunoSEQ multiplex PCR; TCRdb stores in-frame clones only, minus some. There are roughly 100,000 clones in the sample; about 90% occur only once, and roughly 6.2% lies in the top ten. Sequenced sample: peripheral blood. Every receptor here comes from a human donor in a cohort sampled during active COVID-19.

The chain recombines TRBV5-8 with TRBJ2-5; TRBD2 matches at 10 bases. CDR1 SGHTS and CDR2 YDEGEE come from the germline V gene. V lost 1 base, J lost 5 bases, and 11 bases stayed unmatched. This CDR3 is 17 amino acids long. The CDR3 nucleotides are TGTGCCAGCAGCTTGTGGCCCCAGCGGGGGGGCCGGGAGACCCAGTACTTC. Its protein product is CASSLWPQRGGRETQYF.

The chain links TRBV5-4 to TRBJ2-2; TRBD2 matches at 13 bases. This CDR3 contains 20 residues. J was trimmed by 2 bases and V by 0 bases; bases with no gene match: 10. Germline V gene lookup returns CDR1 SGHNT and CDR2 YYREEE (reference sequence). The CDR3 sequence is CASSLAGGLAGSVNTGELFF. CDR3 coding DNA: TGTGCCAGCAGCTTGGCTGGGGGACTAGCGGGGAGCGTCAACACCGGGGAGCTGTTTTTT.

For the CDR3, the DNA is TGTGCCAGTGGAACGGGACAGTATAGCAATCAGCCCCAGCATTTT. Amino acids: CASGTGQYSNQPQHF. The chain combines TRBV19 with TRBJ1-5; 7 bases agree with TRBD1. Germline CDR1 is LNHDA and CDR2 is SQIVND (reference sequence). The CDR3 contains 15 residues. Germline trimming cut 8 bases from V and 0 bases from J; bases unmatched to any gene: 7.